A selection of T cell receptor beta chains follows, all from one sample in a study of blood T cell repertoires in COVID-19. Using immunoSEQ multiplex PCR, the repertoire was profiled, and TCRdb retains in-frame clones only, with some absent. The sample shows around 440,000 clones, approximately 89% of them seen only once. The specimen was peripheral blood. The receptors here all came from a woman in her 50s with COVID-19, enrolled during active disease. The CDR3 runs from the conserved cysteine through the conserved F or W. Each record gives: D gene, clone size, CDR3 length, V gene, J gene, CDR3 protein, CDR3 DNA. A D gene is named only where the DNA matches it firmly. The listing skips clone size in some rows; elsewhere it reads once, few, many or a size class.

d_call: TRBD1
clone_size: NA
cdr3_length: 16
v_call: TRBV18
j_call: TRBJ1-2
cdr3_aa: CASSPNVEQGAKGYTF
cdr3_nt: TGTGCCAGCTCCCCAAACGTTGAACAGGGGGCTAAAGGCTACACCTTC

d_call: NA
clone_size: once
cdr3_length: 13
v_call: TRBV6-5
j_call: TRBJ2-2
cdr3_aa: CASSYVGAGELFF
cdr3_nt: TGTGCCAGCAGTTACGTCGGAGCGGGGGAGCTGTTTTTT

d_call: NA
clone_size: NA
cdr3_length: 14
v_call: TRBV6-6
j_call: TRBJ1-4
cdr3_aa: CASSDQGGREKLFF
cdr3_nt: TGTGCCAGCAGTGATCAGGGTGGTCGTGAAAAACTGTTTTTT

d_call: TRBD2
clone_size: once
cdr3_length: 15
v_call: TRBV7-9
j_call: TRBJ2-3
cdr3_aa: CASSSRLAGTDTQYF
cdr3_nt: TGTGCCAGCAGCAGCCGACTAGCGGGCACAGATACGCAGTATTTT

d_call: NA
clone_size: NA
cdr3_length: 13
v_call: TRBV27
j_call: TRBJ1-1
cdr3_aa: CASSFRGNTEAFF
cdr3_nt: TGTGCCAGCAGTTTCAGGGGGAACACTGAAGCTTTCTTT

d_call: NA
clone_size: NA
cdr3_length: 16
v_call: TRBV5-8
j_call: TRBJ2-5
cdr3_aa: CASSTGTSAGRETQYF
cdr3_nt: TGTGCCAGCAGCACCGGGACTTCCGCCGGGAGAGAGACCCAGTACTTC

d_call: TRBD1
clone_size: NA
cdr3_length: 18
v_call: TRBV24-1
j_call: TRBJ1-2
cdr3_aa: CATSDHDRGGTEGYGYTF
cdr3_nt: TGTGCCACCAGTGATCACGACAGGGGCGGAACGGAGGGCTATGGCTACACCTTC

d_call: NA
clone_size: NA
cdr3_length: 11
v_call: TRBV29-1
j_call: TRBJ1-1
cdr3_aa: CSVGVGEEAFF
cdr3_nt: TGCAGCGTTGGCGTGGGCGAAGAAGCTTTCTTT

d_call: TRBD1
clone_size: NA
cdr3_length: 14
v_call: TRBV5-4
j_call: TRBJ1-4
cdr3_aa: CASSEGAPKGKLFF
cdr3_nt: TGTGCCAGCAGCGAGGGGGCGCCTAAGGGAAAACTGTTTTTT

d_call: NA
clone_size: NA
cdr3_length: 12
v_call: TRBV6-5
j_call: TRBJ1-1
cdr3_aa: CASSVRVTEAFF
cdr3_nt: TGTGCCAGCAGCGTGAGGGTCACTGAAGCTTTCTTT

d_call: NA
clone_size: NA
cdr3_length: 13
v_call: TRBV25-1
j_call: TRBJ1-2
cdr3_aa: CASSPTGQYGYTF
cdr3_nt: TGTGCCAGCTCACCGACCGGACAGTATGGCTACACCTTC

d_call: NA
clone_size: NA
cdr3_length: 15
v_call: TRBV5-6
j_call: TRBJ1-6
cdr3_aa: CASSLVGPRSSPLHF
cdr3_nt: TGTGCCAGCAGCTTGGTAGGCCCGCGGTCTTCACCCCTCCATTTT

d_call: TRBD2
clone_size: NA
cdr3_length: 14
v_call: TRBV9
j_call: TRBJ2-1
cdr3_aa: CASDRLASYNEQFF
cdr3_nt: TGTGCCAGCGATCGACTAGCTTCGTACAATGAGCAGTTCTTC

d_call: TRBD1
clone_size: NA
cdr3_length: 16
v_call: TRBV19
j_call: TRBJ1-1
cdr3_aa: CASSPSQGALNTEAFF
cdr3_nt: TGTGCCAGTAGTCCCTCACAGGGGGCTCTGAACACTGAAGCTTTCTTT

d_call: NA
clone_size: NA
cdr3_length: 13
v_call: TRBV12-5
j_call: TRBJ2-5
cdr3_aa: CASGFDIQETQYF
cdr3_nt: TGTGCTAGTGGCTTTGACATCCAAGAGACCCAGTACTTC

d_call: TRBD1
clone_size: NA
cdr3_length: 14
v_call: TRBV19
j_call: TRBJ1-1
cdr3_aa: CASSLTGGETEAFF
cdr3_nt: TGTGCCAGTAGTCTGACAGGGGGTGAAACTGAAGCTTTCTTT

d_call: NA
clone_size: NA
cdr3_length: 14
v_call: TRBV10-3
j_call: TRBJ1-2
cdr3_aa: CAISEGGDSYVYTF
cdr3_nt: TGTGCCATCAGTGAAGGGGGTGATAGCTATGTCTACACCTTC

d_call: TRBD1
clone_size: NA
cdr3_length: 12
v_call: TRBV2
j_call: TRBJ1-2
cdr3_aa: CASRTGVDGYTF
cdr3_nt: TGTGCCAGCCGTACAGGGGTGGACGGCTACACCTTC

d_call: TRBD2
clone_size: once
cdr3_length: 17
v_call: TRBV14
j_call: TRBJ2-3
cdr3_aa: CASSHLGTSGGQDTQYF
cdr3_nt: TGTGCCAGCAGCCACCTAGGGACTAGCGGGGGGCAAGATACGCAGTATTTT

d_call: NA
clone_size: NA
cdr3_length: 14
v_call: TRBV9
j_call: TRBJ1-2
cdr3_aa: CASSATGSSYGYTF
cdr3_nt: TGTGCCAGCAGCGCTACCGGGAGCTCCTATGGCTACACCTTC

d_call: NA
clone_size: NA
cdr3_length: 13
v_call: TRBV27
j_call: TRBJ1-6
cdr3_aa: CASKQAYNSPLHF
cdr3_nt: TGTGCCAGCAAGCAGGCCTATAATTCACCCCTCCACTTT

d_call: NA
clone_size: NA
cdr3_length: 17
v_call: TRBV6-1
j_call: TRBJ1-2
cdr3_aa: CASSVVPLGATNYGYTF
cdr3_nt: TGTGCCAGCAGTGTCGTACCCTTGGGGGCAACTAACTATGGCTACACCTTC

d_call: TRBD1
clone_size: NA
cdr3_length: 15
v_call: TRBV6-1
j_call: TRBJ2-7
cdr3_aa: CASSEPAGTGYEQYF
cdr3_nt: TGTGCCAGCAGTGAACCAGCCGGGACAGGGTACGAGCAGTACTTC

d_call: NA
clone_size: few
cdr3_length: 11
v_call: TRBV7-9
j_call: TRBJ1-1
cdr3_aa: CASSQGSEAFF
cdr3_nt: TGTGCCAGCTCTCAGGGTTCTGAAGCTTTCTTT

d_call: NA
clone_size: NA
cdr3_length: 16
v_call: TRBV5-1
j_call: TRBJ2-6
cdr3_aa: CASSLVGGAGANVLTF
cdr3_nt: TGCGCCAGCAGCTTGGTTGGAGGGGCTGGGGCCAACGTCCTGACTTTC

d_call: NA
clone_size: NA
cdr3_length: 14
v_call: TRBV3-1/TRBV3-2
j_call: TRBJ1-4
cdr3_aa: CASSHIQSNEKLFF
cdr3_nt: TGTGCCAGCAGCCATATACAGTCAAATGAAAAACTGTTTTTT

d_call: TRBD1
clone_size: NA
cdr3_length: 12
v_call: TRBV5-6
j_call: TRBJ1-3
cdr3_aa: CASSLVVGGQDF
cdr3_nt: TGTGCCAGCAGCTTGGTTGTTGGAGGACAGGATTTT

d_call: TRBD1
clone_size: NA
cdr3_length: 15
v_call: TRBV6-5
j_call: TRBJ2-1
cdr3_aa: CASRKDRGSYNEQFF
cdr3_nt: TGTGCCAGCAGGAAGGACAGGGGCTCCTACAATGAGCAGTTCTTC

d_call: TRBD2
clone_size: NA
cdr3_length: 13
v_call: TRBV10-1
j_call: TRBJ2-7
cdr3_aa: CASSEGSGYEQYF
cdr3_nt: TGCGCCAGCAGTGAAGGTAGCGGGTACGAGCAGTACTTC

d_call: TRBD1
clone_size: NA
cdr3_length: 12
v_call: TRBV7-9
j_call: TRBJ1-2
cdr3_aa: CASRSTGGGYTF
cdr3_nt: TGTGCCAGCAGGTCGACAGGGGGTGGCTACACCTTC

d_call: TRBD1
clone_size: NA
cdr3_length: 15
v_call: TRBV30
j_call: TRBJ1-1
cdr3_aa: CAWSSGQGKVTEAFF
cdr3_nt: TGTGCCTGGAGTTCGGGACAGGGAAAGGTGACTGAAGCTTTCTTT

d_call: NA
clone_size: NA
cdr3_length: 15
v_call: TRBV5-5
j_call: TRBJ1-5
cdr3_aa: CASSPFLSVNQPQHF
cdr3_nt: TGTGCCAGCAGCCCCTTTTTGTCCGTAAATCAGCCCCAGCATTTT

d_call: TRBD1
clone_size: NA
cdr3_length: 14
v_call: TRBV28
j_call: TRBJ1-5
cdr3_aa: CASSPRTGSRPQHF
cdr3_nt: TGTGCCAGCAGTCCCCGGACAGGGAGTCGGCCCCAGCATTTT

d_call: TRBD1
clone_size: NA
cdr3_length: 14
v_call: TRBV19
j_call: TRBJ1-2
cdr3_aa: CASSTTGVSYGYTF
cdr3_nt: TGTGCCAGTAGTACCACAGGGGTCTCCTATGGCTACACCTTC

d_call: TRBD2
clone_size: NA
cdr3_length: 18
v_call: TRBV18
j_call: TRBJ2-3
cdr3_aa: CASSPLASGGQSTDTQYF
cdr3_nt: TGTGCCAGCTCACCATTGGCTAGCGGGGGCCAAAGCACAGATACGCAGTATTTT

d_call: NA
clone_size: NA
cdr3_length: 14
v_call: TRBV19
j_call: TRBJ2-1
cdr3_aa: CASREGPNGDEQFF
cdr3_nt: TGTGCCAGTAGGGAGGGCCCCAATGGGGATGAGCAGTTCTTC

d_call: NA
clone_size: NA
cdr3_length: 15
v_call: TRBV7-9
j_call: TRBJ2-5
cdr3_aa: CASSLAGQTQETQYF
cdr3_nt: TGTGCCAGCAGCTTAGCCGGACAGACGCAAGAGACCCAGTACTTC

d_call: NA
clone_size: NA
cdr3_length: 15
v_call: TRBV21-1
j_call: TRBJ2-4
cdr3_aa: CASSKVPNTLNIQYF
cdr3_nt: TGTGCCAGCAGCAAAGTTCCAAACACCCTAAACATTCAGTACTTC

d_call: NA
clone_size: NA
cdr3_length: 13
v_call: TRBV4-1
j_call: TRBJ2-2
cdr3_aa: CASSLGEGGELFF
cdr3_nt: TGCGCCAGCAGCCTTGGCGAGGGCGGGGAGCTGTTTTTT

d_call: TRBD2
clone_size: NA
cdr3_length: 16
v_call: TRBV5-4
j_call: TRBJ2-5
cdr3_aa: CASSPRGGGARETQYF
cdr3_nt: TGTGCCAGCAGCCCTCGTGGCGGGGGGGCAAGGGAGACCCAGTACTTC

d_call: NA
clone_size: once
cdr3_length: 14
v_call: TRBV5-5
j_call: TRBJ2-7
cdr3_aa: CASSLEGHSYEQYF
cdr3_nt: TGTGCCAGCAGCTTGGAGGGACATTCCTACGAGCAGTACTTC

d_call: TRBD1
clone_size: few
cdr3_length: 13
v_call: TRBV30
j_call: TRBJ2-7
cdr3_aa: CAWNQGASGEQYF
cdr3_nt: TGTGCCTGGAATCAGGGGGCGTCAGGCGAGCAGTACTTC

d_call: NA
clone_size: NA
cdr3_length: 16
v_call: TRBV18
j_call: TRBJ2-2
cdr3_aa: CASSLRSGRNTGELFF
cdr3_nt: TGTGCCAGCTCACTCCGAAGCGGGCGGAACACCGGGGAGCTGTTTTTT

d_call: NA
clone_size: NA
cdr3_length: 13
v_call: TRBV5-6
j_call: TRBJ2-7
cdr3_aa: CASKGGEAYEQYF
cdr3_nt: TGTGCCAGCAAAGGCGGCGAAGCCTACGAGCAGTACTTC

d_call: TRBD1
clone_size: once
cdr3_length: 15
v_call: TRBV7-9
j_call: TRBJ2-3
cdr3_aa: CASIEDRGYTDTQYF
cdr3_nt: TGTGCCAGCATCGAGGACAGGGGGTACACAGATACGCAGTATTTT

d_call: NA
clone_size: NA
cdr3_length: 13
v_call: TRBV19
j_call: TRBJ1-1
cdr3_aa: CASMSSRNTEAFF
cdr3_nt: TGTGCCAGTATGAGCTCTCGGAACACTGAAGCTTTCTTT

d_call: NA
clone_size: NA
cdr3_length: 12
v_call: TRBV19
j_call: TRBJ1-2
cdr3_aa: CASSFRDIDYTF
cdr3_nt: TGTGCCAGTAGTTTCAGAGACATAGACTACACCTTC

d_call: TRBD1
clone_size: once
cdr3_length: 12
v_call: TRBV18
j_call: TRBJ1-5
cdr3_aa: CASSAGGQPQHF
cdr3_nt: TGTGCCAGCTCTGCAGGGGGGCAGCCCCAGCATTTT

d_call: TRBD2
clone_size: NA
cdr3_length: 17
v_call: TRBV4-2
j_call: TRBJ2-3
cdr3_aa: CASSQDRAGGHGDTQYF
cdr3_nt: TGTGCCAGCAGCCAAGATCGGGCGGGGGGGCATGGAGATACGCAGTATTTT